Following are 27 T cell receptor beta chains from one sample sequenced in a study of T cell changes during pregnancy in multiple sclerosis. Profiled with immunoSEQ multiplex PCR; TCRdb holds only in-frame clones, not every one. In the table there are about 36,000 clones, 93% of which are singletons. The sample here was CD4+ T cells from peripheral blood mononuclear cells, taken in the first trimester of pregnancy. These receptors came from a female donor with multiple sclerosis, enrolled in a pregnancy study.

The J gene is TRBJ1-2, the V gene TRBV7-3; TRBD1 matches 7 bases. J was trimmed by 6 bases and V by 0 bases; bases with no gene match: 4. This CDR3 has 14 residues. From germline, CDR1 is SGHTA and CDR2 FQGTGA. The DNA of the CDR3 is TGTGCCAGCAGCTTAACAGGGGGCGAGGATGGCTACACCTTC. It codes for CASSLTGGEDGYTF.

The chain couples TRBV28 to TRBJ2-7; TRBD2 matches at 10 bases. The trim removed 5 bases at V and 7 bases at J, leaving 8 bases unmatched. The CDR3 spans 14 residues. Germline loops: CDR1 MDHEN, CDR2 SYDVKM. The CDR3 nucleotides are TGTGCCAGCAGTCTCCTAGCGGGAGTGGGGGAGCAGTACTTC. The encoded protein is CASSLLAGVGEQYF.

V and J are TRBV6-6 and TRBJ2-7; TRBD2 aligns across 9 bases. Trimming at V came to 2 bases and at J to 7 bases, leaving 6 bases not matched to a gene. This CDR3 comprises 14 residues. Germline V gene sequence: CDR1 MNHNY, CDR2 SVGAGI (reference sequence). The CDR3, as DNA: TGTGCCAGCAGTTACGAAGCGGGAGGAGGAGAGCAGTACTTC. This gives the protein CASSYEAGGGEQYF.

The rearrangement uses TRBV29-1 and TRBJ2-7; tentatively, D is TRBD2 (7 bases). The CDR3 contains 13 residues. Per germline, CDR1 SQVTM and CDR2 ANQGSEA. Trimming stripped 1 base from V and 5 bases from J, with 12 bases between. The CDR3 region is CSVEGRGHDEQYF. DNA of the CDR3: TGCAGCGTTGAAGGGCGGGGGCACGACGAGCAGTACTTC.

The gene calls are TRBV19 and TRBJ1-4; D is possibly TRBD1 (6 bases). CDR3 length: 17 residues. V lost 1 base, J lost 8 bases, and 20 bases lay in between. Germline-derived CDR1 and CDR2 are LNHDA and SQIVND (reference sequence). CDR3 sequence reads: CASSIATIQGWDEKLFF. DNA for the CDR3: TGTGCCAGTAGTATAGCCACAATACAGGGATGGGACGAAAAACTGTTTTTT.

The chain joins TRBV19 to TRBJ2-1, with 10 bases identical to TRBD1. V shed 8 bases and J 10 bases; nucleotides not matched to a gene: 26. The CDR3 length is 19 residues. CDR1 and CDR2 (germline): LNHDA, SQIVND (reference sequence). The CDR3 loop is CASSRAGQGNSGGGREQFF. CDR3 bases: TGTGCCAGTTCCAGGGCGGGACAGGGGAACAGCGGAGGGGGCCGGGAGCAGTTCTTC.

This chain joins TRBV7-9 and TRBJ2-2; D remains unclear. Trimming cost V 4 bases and J 10 bases, with 7 bases left between them. CDR1 SEHNR and CDR2 FQNEAQ come from the germline V gene (reference sequence). CDR3 length equals 11 residues. The CDR3 reads CASSSLLELFF. The CDR3 coding sequence is TGTGCCAGCAGCTCCTTATTGGAGCTGTTTTTT. Together with reference TRBV7-9 and TRBJ2-2, the CDR3 gives the full variable domain: DTGVSQNPRHKITKRGQNVTFRCDPISEHNRLYWYRQTLGQGPEFLTYFQNEAQLEKSRLLSDRFSAERPKGSFSTLEIQRTEQGDSAMYLCASSSLLELFFGEGSRLTVL.

This chain joins TRBV6-5 and TRBJ1-3, with 9 bases matching TRBD1. Germline V gene lookup returns CDR1 MNHEY and CDR2 SVGAGI. The V segment lost 6 bases and the J segment 4 bases; nucleotides outside the gene matches: 4. The CDR3 contains 14 residues. The chain's CDR3 is CASRDRGSGNTIYF. CDR3 nucleotide sequence: TGTGCCAGCAGGGACAGGGGTTCGGGAAACACCATATATTTT.

This clone appeared once. This chain links TRBV5-1 with TRBJ1-1; D call uncertain. Trimming stripped 0 bases from V and 1 base from J, with 4 bases between. Per the germline V gene, CDR1 is SGHRS and CDR2 is YFSETQ. This CDR3 comprises 13 residues. CDR3 DNA sequence: TGCGCCAGCAGCTTGGACACGAACACTGAAGCTTTCTTT. Residues: CASSLDTNTEAFF.

The rearrangement links TRBV7-9 to TRBJ2-7; 8 nucleotides match TRBD1. Germline CDR1 reads SEHNR; CDR2 reads FQNEAQ (reference sequence). This CDR3 region has 17 residues. V shed 5 bases and J 0 bases; nucleotides not matched to a gene: 12. CDR3 loop: CASSPRDRWYSSYEQYF. DNA for the CDR3: TGTGCCAGCAGCCCCCGGGACAGGTGGTATAGCTCCTACGAGCAGTACTTC.

For the CDR3, the DNA is TGTGCCAGCAGGGGCTACTACAATGAGCAGTTCTTC. Its translation is CASRGYYNEQFF. The chain couples TRBV6-1 to TRBJ2-1, with unresolved D. Trimming removed 6 bases at V and 3 bases at J, with 6 bases between. CDR1 and CDR2 from the germline V gene are MNHNS and SASEGT. CDR3 size: 12 residues.

This rearrangement joins TRBV2 to TRBJ1-1, with 7 bases aligning to TRBD1. This CDR3 contains 14 residues. Germline CDR1 reads SNHLY; CDR2 reads FYNNEI. The junction had 2 bases not matched to a gene; V was cut back by 2 bases and J by 2 bases. The CDR3 DNA is TGTGCCAGCAGTGAACAGGGGGGTAACACTGAAGCTTTCTTT. This sequence encodes CASSEQGGNTEAFF.

V usage is TRBV7-3 and J usage is TRBJ2-5; D remains ambiguous. CDR3 length equals 13 residues. CDR1 and CDR2 from the germline V gene are SGHTA and FQGTGA. With 1 base removed from V and 5 bases from J, the gap between germline ends came to 8 bases. CDR3 in DNA: TGTGCCAGCAGCTTAATGAAGGAGGAGACCCAGTACTTC. Protein sequence: CASSLMKEETQYF.

The chain is built from TRBV7-9 and TRBJ2-1; 9 nucleotides align to TRBD2. Germline V gene data show CDR1 as SEHNR and CDR2 as FQNEAQ (reference sequence). This CDR3 comprises 15 residues. V was pared by 5 bases and J by 9 bases, with 11 bases of the junction left unmatched. CDR3 sequence: CASSLVSGRNGEQFF. CDR3 nucleotides: TGTGCCAGCAGCCTAGTTAGCGGGAGAAACGGTGAGCAGTTCTTC.

The chain couples TRBV19 to TRBJ2-1, with D tentatively TRBD2 (6 bases). Germline CDR1 reads LNHDA; CDR2 reads SQIVND (reference sequence). The CDR3 runs to 13 residues. The ends were cut back, 1 base at V and 8 bases at J, with 9 bases in the middle. The CDR3 loop reads CASSIGQRDEQFF. The DNA for the CDR3 is TGTGCCAGTAGTATAGGCCAGCGGGATGAGCAGTTCTTC.

The chain employs TRBV30 and TRBJ1-2, with a weak D call TRBD1 (6 bases). Trimming cost V 4 bases and J 4 bases, with 19 bases left between them. Germline lookup yields CDR1 GTSNPN and CDR2 SVGIG (reference sequence). This CDR3 is 15 amino acids long. The CDR3 sequence: CAWTLDRTELYGYTF. As DNA, the CDR3 is TGTGCCTGGACCCTCGACAGGACAGAACTCTATGGCTACACCTTC.

The genes are TRBV9 and TRBJ2-3; D is unclear. This CDR3 comprises 14 residues. The V gene lost 0 bases and the J gene lost 3 bases, with 8 bases spanning the gap. Germline values: CDR1 SGDLS, CDR2 YYNGEE. Here the CDR3 reads CASSVGGFTDTQYF. For the CDR3, the DNA is TGTGCCAGCAGCGTAGGAGGATTTACAGATACGCAGTATTTT. The full variable domain, its missing parts supplied by reference TRBV9 and TRBJ2-3, is DSGVTQTPKHLITATGQRVTLRCSPRSGDLSVYWYQQSLDQGLQFLIQYYNGEERAKGNILERFSAQQFPDLHSELNLSSLELGDSALYFCASSVGGFTDTQYFGPGTRLTVL.

V is TRBV25-1 and J is TRBJ2-3, with TRBD2 identical over 11 bases. This CDR3 region has 16 residues. Per germline, CDR1 MGHDK and CDR2 SYGVNS. V dropped 6 bases and J dropped 2; count of bases not matched to a gene: 7. The CDR3 sequence: CASRGIAGGPTDTQYF. The CDR3 DNA sequence: TGTGCCAGCAGGGGTATAGCGGGAGGGCCCACAGATACGCAGTATTTT.

The chain has TRBV9 and TRBJ2-7; TRBD2 matches at 9 bases. Germline trimming cut 4 bases from V and 6 bases from J; bases unmatched to any gene: 14. The CDR3 length is 16 residues. The germline CDR1 and CDR2 sequences are SGDLS and YYNGEE. The CDR3 protein is CASSLRTSAERGEQYF. The CDR3 DNA follows: TGTGCCAGCAGCCTCCGGACTAGCGCCGAGAGAGGCGAGCAGTACTTC.

The V call is TRBV11-1, the J call TRBJ1-1; TRBD1 is a possible D gene (5 bases). The CDR3 covers 15 residues. Germline V lookup: CDR1 SGHAT, CDR2 FQDESV (reference sequence). With 5 bases removed from V and 4 bases from J, the gap between germline ends came to 17 bases. The CDR3 region has the DNA TGTGCCAGCAGCCCCCTGGATGGGGGGTTCACTGAAGCTTTCTTT. It translates to CASSPLDGGFTEAFF.

V is TRBV28 and J is TRBJ1-1; no clear D gene. V was cut by 10 bases and J by 2 bases, with 11 bases left in between. This CDR3 has 12 residues. CDR1 and CDR2 (germline): MDHEN, SYDVKM. This CDR3 is CATDGFNTEAFF. The CDR3, as DNA: TGTGCCACAGACGGGTTTAACACTGAAGCTTTCTTT.

This clone was found once. This sequence joins TRBV19 and TRBJ1-5, with D possibly being TRBD1 (5 bases). The CDR3 has 14 amino acids. From germline, CDR1 is LNHDA and CDR2 SQIVND (reference sequence). Trimming cost V 8 bases and J 0 bases, with 11 bases left between them. The CDR3 sequence: CASASGHSNQPQHF. The CDR3 DNA reads as TGTGCCAGTGCCTCAGGGCATAGCAATCAGCCCCAGCATTTT.

The chain has TRBV11-2 and TRBJ1-1; D uncertain. V was pared by 3 bases and J by 1 base, with 9 bases between. Looked up from germline, CDR1 is SGHAT and CDR2 is FQNNGV. This CDR3 is 14 amino acids long. The CDR3, as DNA: TGTGCCAGCAGCTTCCAAGCGGCGAACACTGAAGCTTTCTTT. Protein: CASSFQAANTEAFF.

The rearrangement uses TRBV6-5 and TRBJ2-7; D might be TRBD2 (7 bases). The length of the CDR3 is 15 residues. Trimming removed 6 bases at V and 6 bases at J, with 21 bases between. CDR1 and CDR2 (germline): MNHEY, SVGAGI. CDR3: CASSYARGAAVEQYF. The DNA of the CDR3 is TGTGCCAGCAGCTACGCCCGGGGGGCGGCGGTCGAGCAGTACTTC.

The chain uses TRBV30 and TRBJ2-2; 9 bases map to TRBD2. The ends lost 3 bases at V and 4 bases at J; junction bases unmatched: 9. Germline loops: CDR1 GTSNPN, CDR2 SVGIG (reference sequence). This CDR3 comprises 16 residues. The CDR3, as DNA: TGTGCCTGGAGGATGCTAGCGGGGAGGATCACCGGGGAGCTGTTTTTT. Its protein is CAWRMLAGRITGELFF.

V and J are TRBV9 and TRBJ1-1; TRBD1 agrees at 7 bases. V dropped 4 bases and J dropped 3; count of bases not matched to a gene: 3. CDR1 and CDR2 from the germline V gene are SGDLS and YYNGEE. This CDR3 region has 13 residues. The CDR3 loop is CASSQTGDTEAFF. The CDR3 nucleotides are TGTGCCAGCAGCCAAACAGGGGACACTGAAGCTTTCTTT.

The V call is TRBV11-2, the J call TRBJ2-1; D might be TRBD1 (5 bases). The CDR3 loop spans 15 amino acids. The germline gives CDR1 SGHAT, CDR2 FQNNGV. Trimming took off 8 bases at V and 4 bases at J, with 18 bases between the two ends. CDR3 nucleotide sequence: TGTGCCAGCTCTCTTAGGGGCGTATCGTACAATGAGCAGTTCTTC. As protein: CASSLRGVSYNEQFF.